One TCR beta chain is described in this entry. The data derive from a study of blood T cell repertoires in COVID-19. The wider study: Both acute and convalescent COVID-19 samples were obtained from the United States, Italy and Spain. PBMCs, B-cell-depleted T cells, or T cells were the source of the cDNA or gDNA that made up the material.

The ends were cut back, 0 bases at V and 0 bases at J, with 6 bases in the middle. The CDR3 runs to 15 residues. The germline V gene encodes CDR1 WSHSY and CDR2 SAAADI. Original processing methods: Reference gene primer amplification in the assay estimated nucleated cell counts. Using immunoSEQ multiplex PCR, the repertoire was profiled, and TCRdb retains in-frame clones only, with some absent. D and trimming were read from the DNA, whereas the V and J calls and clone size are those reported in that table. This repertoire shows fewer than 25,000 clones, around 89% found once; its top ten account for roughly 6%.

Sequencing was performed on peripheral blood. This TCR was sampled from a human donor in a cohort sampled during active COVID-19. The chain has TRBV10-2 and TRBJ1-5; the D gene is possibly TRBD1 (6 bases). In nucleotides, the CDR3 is TGCGCCAGCAGTGAGTCAGGGGGTAGCAATCAGCCCCAGCATTTT. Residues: CASSESGGSNQPQHF.